Listed below are T cell receptor beta chains from one sample, sequenced in a study of breast tumors, draining lymph nodes, adjacent tissues. TCRdb re-called the multiplex PCR reads through MiXCR, storing one row per CDR3 protein. The top ten clones hold around 4.4% of a sample with 150,000 to 200,000 distinct CDR3 sequences, around a third of them seen once. Sequenced input: axillary lymph node tissue. The receptor source for this set is a female donor with breast cancer. Some clones in this sample may be carry-over from other donors' samples. Both conserved end residues are trimmed from each CDR3. Fields, in order: CDR3 length, V gene, J gene, CDR3 protein.

14	TRBV6-6	TRBJ1-6	ASSHSGINYNSPLH
13	TRBV5-1	TRBJ2-5	ASSLAWGFGKTQY
12	TRBV19	TRBJ2-2	ASKWAENTGELF
10	TRBV29-1	TRBJ2-7	SVADTQTEQY
15	TRBV9	TRBJ2-3	ASSPGAGGLHTDTQY
13	TRBV20-1	TRBJ1-5	SARGGTGGVQPQH
12	TRBV20-1	TRBJ2-7	SARISGRRYEQY
11	TRBV2	TRBJ2-7	ASSPEGYYEQY
12	TRBV10-2	TRBJ2-5	ASSDSSLEETQY
15	TRBV2	TRBJ1-4	ASSLRTSGYTNEKLF